The clone carrying this TCR beta chain was seen a handful of times. Under the authors' procedure: Estimation of nucleated cell counts relied on the amplification of reference gene primers. The data were produced by immunoSEQ multiplex PCR, yet TCRdb's version contains in-frame clones alone and is incomplete. The D gene and trimming were derived from the DNA, and the V and J assignments and clone size from that table. The sample contains roughly 230,000 clones, 83% of which appear only once. These data are taken from a study of blood T cell repertoires in COVID-19. Study-level information: Material from acute and convalescent COVID-19 was sourced from the United States, Italy and Spain. PBMCs, B-cell-depleted T cells, or T cells provided the cDNA or gDNA that made up the material.

What was sequenced was peripheral blood. The receptor comes from a woman aged 45 to 65 with acute or convalescent COVID-19.

CDR3 bases: TGTGCCAGCAGCTTATCCAGGGGCTCAGATACGCAGTATTTT. Its protein product is CASSLSRGSDTQYF. The chain joins TRBV7-9 to TRBJ2-3; a possible D gene is TRBD1 (6 bases). Germline V lookup: CDR1 SEHNR, CDR2 FQNEAQ (reference sequence). The germline V and J ends were trimmed by 2 bases and 4 bases, with 10 bases remaining between them. This CDR3 has 14 amino acids.